This record covers a single TCR beta chain. Its antigen is not known. Germline CDR1 is MNHEY and CDR2 is SMNVEV (reference sequence). CDR3 length: 14 amino acids. V lost 6 bases to trimming and J lost 8 bases; unmatched junction nucleotides: 7. This specimen comes from a study of T cell responses to AZD1222 COVID-19 vaccine. Data came from immunoSEQ multiplex PCR; TCRdb stores just in-frame clones and leaves some out. The data show 140,000 or so clones, with roughly 91% seen just once and 2.5% to 3.5% held by the top ten. Study-level points and caveats: Targeting of unmutated variant regions was reportedly seen in nearly half of spike-specific TCRs.

The origin of this receptor is an adult who received the AZD1222 COVID-19 vaccine. The sample was peripheral blood, taken 28 days after the second AZD1222 dose. The V call is TRBV27, the J call TRBJ1-4, with 9 bases fitting TRBD1. The CDR3 nucleotides are TGTGCCAGCAGACGGGACAGGGTCGAAGAAAAACTGTTTTTT. As protein: CASRRDRVEEKLFF.